This T cell receptor beta chain was identified in a study of blood T cell repertoires in COVID-19. As for the study in general: Both acute and convalescent COVID-19 samples were obtained from the United States, Italy and Spain.

As handled by the study authors: Estimates of nucleated cell counts were drawn from the amplification of reference gene primers. The data were produced by immunoSEQ multiplex PCR, yet TCRdb's version contains in-frame clones alone and is incomplete. From that table come the V and J calls and clone size; the DNA was used to work out D and trimming. The sample shows 470,000 or so clones, 80% to 90% of them seen only once. This receptor was taken from a young woman with acute or convalescent COVID-19. The sequenced sample was peripheral blood.

In nucleotides, the CDR3 is TGTGCCAGCAGCGTAGGACAGGGGGCATCACAAGAGACCCAGTACTTC. It encodes CASSVGQGASQETQYF. V and J are TRBV9 and TRBJ2-5, with TRBD1 matching over 10 bases. Germline V gives CDR1 SGDLS, CDR2 YYNGEE. Trimming removed 0 bases from V and 2 bases from J; junction bases left unmatched: 4. The CDR3 extends over 16 amino acids.